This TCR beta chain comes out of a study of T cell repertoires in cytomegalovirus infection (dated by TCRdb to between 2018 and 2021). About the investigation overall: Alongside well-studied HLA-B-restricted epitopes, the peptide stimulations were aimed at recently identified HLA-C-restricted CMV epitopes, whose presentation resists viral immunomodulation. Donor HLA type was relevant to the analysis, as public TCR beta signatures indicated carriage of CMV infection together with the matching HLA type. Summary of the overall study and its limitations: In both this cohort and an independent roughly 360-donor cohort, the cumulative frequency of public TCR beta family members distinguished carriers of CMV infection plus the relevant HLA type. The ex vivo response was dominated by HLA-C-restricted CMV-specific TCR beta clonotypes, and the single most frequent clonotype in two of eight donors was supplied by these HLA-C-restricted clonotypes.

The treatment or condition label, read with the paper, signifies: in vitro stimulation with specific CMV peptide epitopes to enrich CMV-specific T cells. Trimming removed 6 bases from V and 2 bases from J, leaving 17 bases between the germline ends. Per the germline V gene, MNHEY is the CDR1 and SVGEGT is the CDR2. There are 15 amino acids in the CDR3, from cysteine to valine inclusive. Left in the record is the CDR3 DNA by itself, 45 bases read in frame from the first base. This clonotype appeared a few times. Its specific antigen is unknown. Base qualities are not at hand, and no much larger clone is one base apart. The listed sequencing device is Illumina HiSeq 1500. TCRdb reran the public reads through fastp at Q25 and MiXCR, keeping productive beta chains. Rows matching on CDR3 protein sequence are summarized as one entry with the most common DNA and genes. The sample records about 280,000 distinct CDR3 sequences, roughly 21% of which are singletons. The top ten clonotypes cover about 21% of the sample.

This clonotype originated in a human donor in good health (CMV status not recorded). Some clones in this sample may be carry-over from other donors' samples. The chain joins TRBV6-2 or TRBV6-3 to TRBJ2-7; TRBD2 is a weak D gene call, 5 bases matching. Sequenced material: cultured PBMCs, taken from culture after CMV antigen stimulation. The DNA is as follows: TGTGCCAGCAGGAGAGGACGGGAATCGGCCTACGAGCAGTACGTC. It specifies CASRRGRESAYEQYV.